The clone carrying this T cell receptor (beta chain) has at least ten counts. Its antigen is currently unknown. These data come from a study of T-cell reconstitution after alpha-beta-depleted transplantation in children. Overall study results and limits: At one year after transplant, newly produced T cells mostly accounted for T-cell counts and diversity. Roughly two months post-transplant, alpha-beta T cells reportedly originated from several hundred graft clones that had expanded. The origin of high day-60 TCRbeta diversity in some patients lay in surviving recipient T cells and thymic progenitors.

As it was prepared, the TCRbeta library received unique molecular identifiers. MiXCR, run by TCRdb on the PCR reads, gives a single entry per CDR3 protein. Of about 200,000 distinct CDR3 sequences listed, just under 6.5% were seen once; the top ten hold just over 4.5%. V lost 9 bases to trimming and J lost 5 bases, with 7 bases between them. This CDR3 has 11 residues. Germline V gene sequence: CDR1 MNHEY, CDR2 SVGEGT. This rearrangement joins TRBV6-2 or TRBV6-3 to TRBJ2-2; no definite D call. The input for sequencing was PBMCs, taken before TCRalphabeta/CD19-depleted stem cell transplant. The sequence derives from a girl less than two years old with combined immunodeficiency, due to receive a stem cell transplant. The CDR3 DNA reads as TGTGCCAGTACTAAGACCGGGGAGCTGTTTTTT. Translating gives CASTKTGELFF.